Listed here are 29 T cell receptor beta chains from one sample, sequenced in a study of blood T cell repertoires in COVID-19. Only in-frame clones appear in the TCRdb table, and some are missing; sequencing was by immunoSEQ multiplex PCR. This sample has 200,000 to 250,000 clones; around 80% occur once, and the top ten carry 15% to 20%. The sample comprised peripheral blood. The receptors were sampled from a woman older than 75 with active or convalescent COVID-19.

V gene TRBV5-1 combines with J gene TRBJ2-7; weak D call: TRBD1 (6 bases). This CDR3 contains 15 residues. V lost 4 bases and J lost 6, with 20 bases in between. Germline values: CDR1 SGHRS, CDR2 YFSETQ. The CDR3 spells CASSGGRGQLREQYF. The DNA for the CDR3 is TGCGCCAGCAGCGGGGGAAGGGGACAACTCCGCGAGCAGTACTTC. The complete variable domain, with remaining parts taken from reference TRBV5-1 and TRBJ2-7, reads KAGVTQTPRYLIKTRGQQVTLSCSPISGHRSVSWYQQTPGQGLQFLFEYFSETQRNKGNFPGRFSGRQFSNSRSEMNVSTLELGDSALYLCASSGGRGQLREQYFGPGTRLTVT.

The gene calls are TRBV9 and TRBJ2-7; 7 positions match TRBD1. This CDR3 spans 15 amino acids. J lost 1 base, V lost 0 bases, and 4 bases had no gene match. Per germline, CDR1 SGDLS and CDR2 YYNGEE. CDR3 amino acids: CASSVEDRVSYEQYF. In DNA form, the CDR3 reads TGTGCCAGCAGCGTAGAAGACAGGGTATCCTACGAGCAGTACTTC.

This chain connects TRBV4-2 to TRBJ2-3, with TRBD2 matching over 8 bases. J was trimmed by 1 base and V by 2 bases; bases with no gene match: 8. The V gene's germline CDR1 is LGHNA and CDR2 YNFKEQ. The CDR3 is 17 amino acids. The CDR3 here is CASSQSSAGAGTDTQYF. CDR3 coding DNA: TGTGCCAGCAGCCAATCATCAGCGGGGGCGGGCACAGATACGCAGTATTTT.

The V gene is TRBV5-6, the J gene TRBJ1-2, with TRBD1 matching over 8 bases. The germline V gene encodes CDR1 SGHDT and CDR2 YYEEEE. The CDR3 is made up of 17 amino acids. The ends lost 3 bases at V and 4 bases at J; junction bases unmatched: 14. CDR3 nucleotides: TGTGCCAGCAGCTACGTCCCGGGACAGGTTGGGGTCTATGGCTACACCTTC. As protein: CASSYVPGQVGVYGYTF. The entire variable domain, with the rest obtained from reference TRBV5-6 and TRBJ1-2, is as follows: DAGVTQSPTHLIKTRGQQVTLRCSPKSGHDTVSWYQQALGQGPQFIFQYYEEEERQRGNFPDRFSGHQFPNYSSELNVNALLLGDSALYLCASSYVPGQVGVYGYTFGSGTRLTVV.

The chain employs TRBV5-1 and TRBJ2-1; a possible D gene is TRBD2 (5 bases). The length of the CDR3 is 15 residues. The V end lost 2 bases, the J end lost 4 bases, and 13 bases lay between the germline ends. The germline V gene encodes CDR1 SGHRS and CDR2 YFSETQ. CDR3 loop: CASSFFSGEYNEQFF. In DNA form, the CDR3 reads TGCGCCAGCAGCTTCTTTTCCGGGGAGTACAATGAGCAGTTCTTC.

This chain connects TRBV7-8 to TRBJ2-7; 8 nucleotides agree with TRBD2. Germline assignment: CDR1 SGHVS and CDR2 FQNEAQ. The V and J ends lost 3 bases and 1 base, in that order; junction bases with no gene match: 8. The CDR3 contains 16 residues. The CDR3 region has the DNA TGTGCCAGCAGCTTCCGGGAGGGGACTTTGTCCTACGAGCAGTACTTC. Translation gives CASSFREGTLSYEQYF.

V usage is TRBV7-8 and J usage is TRBJ2-1; TRBD2 matches 12 bases. CDR1 SGHVS and CDR2 FQNEAQ come from the germline V gene. The length of the CDR3 is 17 residues. V trimming: 0 bases; J trimming: 6 bases; junction bases outside the gene matches: 6. The CDR3 reads CASSLASPGLAGNEQFF. The CDR3 bases are TGTGCCAGCAGCTTAGCGTCCCCGGGACTAGCGGGCAATGAGCAGTTCTTC.

The rearrangement joins TRBV7-8 to TRBJ1-4; unclear D gene. The CDR3 totals 14 residues. Trimming took off 3 bases at V and 0 bases at J, with 5 bases between the two ends. CDR1 is SGHVS and CDR2 is FQNEAQ in the germline V gene. CDR3 coding DNA: TGTGCCAGCAGCTTGGAGGCAACTAATGAAAAACTGTTTTTT. Translated, it gives CASSLEATNEKLFF.

V usage is TRBV6-5 and J usage is TRBJ2-7, with 11 bases lining up with TRBD2. The trim removed 6 bases at V and 7 bases at J, leaving 8 bases unmatched. The length of the CDR3 is 14 residues. Germline V gene data show CDR1 as MNHEY and CDR2 as SVGAGI. The CDR3, as DNA: TGTGCCAGCAGCCAACTAGCGGGAGTTGTTGAGCAGTACTTC. This gives the protein CASSQLAGVVEQYF.

The chain carries TRBV2 and TRBJ1-2; no clear D. This CDR3 is 14 amino acids long. Germline CDR1 reads SNHLY; CDR2 reads FYNNEI. V shed 1 base and J shed 4 bases, with 10 bases lying between them. As DNA, the CDR3 is TGTGCCAGCAGTGAAGTTACAGCCTTCTATGGCTACACCTTC. The encoded protein is CASSEVTAFYGYTF.

This clone was seen a handful of times. The gene calls are TRBV11-3 and TRBJ2-5; D perhaps matches TRBD1 (6 bases). Germline lookup yields CDR1 SGHNT and CDR2 YENEEA. This CDR3 is built from 13 residues. V was cut by 5 bases and J by 5 bases, with 12 bases left in between. Written as DNA, the CDR3 is TGTGCCAGCAGCGTACAGGGTGGTGAGACCCAGTACTTC. It translates to CASSVQGGETQYF.

This rearrangement joins TRBV6-2 or TRBV6-3 to TRBJ1-2, with D possibly being TRBD1 (5 bases). Germline V gives CDR1 MNHEY, CDR2 SVGEGT. The CDR3 sequence is 14 residues long. Trimming cost V 2 bases and J 4 bases, with 11 bases left between them. The CDR3 DNA sequence: TGTGCCAGCAGTTACGGTCAGGGTAGCTATGGCTACACCTTC. It specifies CASSYGQGSYGYTF.

V is TRBV5-4 and J is TRBJ1-3, with 9 bases aligning to TRBD1. Trimming removed 4 bases from V and 4 bases from J; junction bases left unmatched: 6. CDR1 SGHNT and CDR2 YYREEE come from the germline V gene (reference sequence). The CDR3 consists of 15 residues. The CDR3 sequence is CASSEGQGSGNTIYF. CDR3 bases: TGTGCCAGCAGCGAAGGACAGGGGTCGGGAAACACCATATATTTT.

The chain is built from TRBV4-2 and TRBJ2-7; D is perhaps TRBD2 (5 bases). The CDR3 covers 13 residues. V gave up 0 bases and J gave up 4 bases, with 7 bases separating them. CDR1 is LGHNA, CDR2 YNFKEQ, per germline. CDR3 loop: CASSQEGRYEQYF. CDR3 DNA: TGTGCCAGCAGCCAAGAGGGGAGATACGAGCAGTACTTC.

This sequence joins TRBV28 and TRBJ1-6; D call uncertain. Germline lookup yields CDR1 MDHEN and CDR2 SYDVKM. This CDR3 contains 14 residues. V was pared by 1 base and J by 7 bases, with 8 bases between. CDR3 bases: TGTGCCAGCAGTTTATTAGGCGGGAATTCACCCCTCCACTTT. It specifies CASSLLGGNSPLHF.

This clone was seen once. V gene TRBV7-9 combines with J gene TRBJ1-1, with 7 bases fitting TRBD1. Germline trimming cut 4 bases from V and 10 bases from J; bases unmatched to any gene: 0. The CDR3 spans 10 residues. Germline loops: CDR1 SEHNR, CDR2 FQNEAQ (reference sequence). The CDR3: CASSSGGAFF. DNA for the CDR3: TGTGCCAGCAGCTCAGGGGGAGCTTTCTTT.

The CDR3 DNA reads TGTGCCAGCAGTGAAAGGGGGACAGGGGTAAGGTACGAGCAGTACTTC. Its protein product is CASSERGTGVRYEQYF. The chain recombines TRBV2 with TRBJ2-7; 10 bases agree with TRBD1. Per the germline V gene, CDR1 is SNHLY and CDR2 is FYNNEI. Losses at the gene ends were 2 bases for V and 4 bases for J; bases not matched to a gene: 8. This CDR3 is built from 16 residues.

This sequence joins TRBV20-1 and TRBJ2-7; 7 bases agree with TRBD1. The germline gives CDR1 DFQATT, CDR2 SNEGSKA (reference sequence). This CDR3 is built from 13 residues. As DNA, the CDR3 is TGCAGACCTAGTGGACAGGATGCCTACGAGCAGTACTTC. Its translation: CRPSGQDAYEQYF.

This clone came up a few times. The chain couples TRBV6-1 to TRBJ1-2, with 10 bases that match TRBD1. This CDR3 has 16 residues. The V gene's germline CDR1 is MNHNS and CDR2 SASEGT. V lost 4 bases to trimming and J lost 4 bases; unmatched junction nucleotides: 9. The DNA of the CDR3 is TGTGCCAGCAGTGGGGGTGGTGGGACAGGGGCCTATGGCTACACCTTC. It specifies CASSGGGGTGAYGYTF.

This clone was seen only a few times. The chain uses TRBV19 and TRBJ2-7; 7 bases match TRBD2. The V gene end was trimmed by 1 base and the J gene end by 4 bases; junction bases not matched to a gene: 1. The CDR3 is 13 amino acids. Per the germline V gene, CDR1 is LNHDA and CDR2 is SQIVND (reference sequence). Here the CDR3 DNA reads TGTGCCAGTAGTATAGGGGGGGGTTACGAGCAGTACTTC. It yields the protein CASSIGGGYEQYF.

The rearrangement uses TRBV27 and TRBJ2-5, with 9 nucleotides matching TRBD1. This CDR3 has 16 residues. Germline V gene data show CDR1 as MNHEY and CDR2 as SMNVEV (reference sequence). The V gene end was trimmed by 6 bases and the J gene end by 2 bases; junction bases not matched to a gene: 10. In DNA, the CDR3 is TGTGCCAGCAGCGGAGATGGGACAGGGTGGCAAGAGACCCAGTACTTC. Translated, it gives CASSGDGTGWQETQYF.

The V call is TRBV28, the J call TRBJ1-5; D gene ambiguous. Germline CDR1 MDHEN, CDR2 SYDVKM. V was shortened by 7 bases and J by 6 bases, with 13 bases between the two germline ends. The CDR3 runs to 13 residues. CDR3 DNA sequence: TGTGCCAGCAAAACGGGTAAAGGTCAGCCCCAGCATTTT. Translation gives CASKTGKGQPQHF.

The chain joins TRBV27 to TRBJ2-7; TRBD2 matches at 8 bases. V trimming: 6 bases; J trimming: 2 bases; junction bases outside the gene matches: 6. The CDR3 has 14 amino acids. The germline V gene encodes CDR1 MNHEY and CDR2 SMNVEV (reference sequence). The CDR3 is CASRRAGATYEQYF. The CDR3 DNA follows: TGTGCCAGCAGAAGAGCGGGAGCGACCTACGAGCAGTACTTC.

The chain uses TRBV7-2 and TRBJ1-4, with D unclear. Germline lookup yields CDR1 SGHTA and CDR2 FQGNSA. Trimming stripped 1 base from V and 4 bases from J, with 10 bases between. CDR3 length: 15 amino acids. The CDR3 region has the DNA TGTGCCAGCAGCTTAGACAGACGAAGTAATGAAAAACTGTTTTTT. Its translation: CASSLDRRSNEKLFF.

This clone appeared a single time. V and J are TRBV5-1 and TRBJ1-5, with D tentatively TRBD1 (6 bases). CDR1 is SGHRS, CDR2 YFSETQ, per germline. The CDR3 loop spans 14 amino acids. V dropped 2 bases and J dropped 5 bases, with 11 bases sitting between them. CDR3 nucleotides: TGCGCCAGCAGCTTACAGGGACGGGATCAGCCCCAGCATTTT. Translation gives CASSLQGRDQPQHF.

The V and J genes are TRBV15 and TRBJ2-3, with 10 bases lining up with TRBD2. The CDR3 is 16 residues long. V lost 1 base, J lost 6 bases, and 7 bases stayed unmatched. Germline lookup yields CDR1 LNHNV and CDR2 YYDKDF (reference sequence). The CDR3 loop reads CATSRGSSGGRDTQYF. CDR3 coding DNA: TGTGCCACCAGCAGAGGGAGTAGCGGGGGGAGGGATACGCAGTATTTT. Full variable domain (remainder filled in from reference TRBV15 and TRBJ2-3): DAMVIQNPRYQVTQFGKPVTLSCSQTLNHNVMYWYQQKSSQAPKLLFHYYDKDFNNEADTPDNFQSRRPNTSFCFLDIRSPGLGDTAMYLCATSRGSSGGRDTQYFGPGTRLTVL.

On this clone: The identical CDR3 is also encoded by other nucleotide sequences in the sample. V is TRBV18 and J is TRBJ2-7; TRBD1 aligns across 10 bases. V shed 2 bases, J shed 4 bases, and the junction held 2 bases outside the gene matches. CDR3 length equals 14 residues. The V gene's germline CDR1 is KGHSH and CDR2 LQKENI. The CDR3 sequence is CASSPGTGAYEQYF. CDR3 DNA: TGTGCCAGCTCACCAGGGACAGGGGCTTACGAGCAGTACTTC.

The chain recombines TRBV7-9 with TRBJ2-7; the match to TRBD1 covers 9 bases. The CDR3 spans 16 residues. Germline trimming cut 5 bases from V and 3 bases from J; bases unmatched to any gene: 11. Germline V gene lookup returns CDR1 SEHNR and CDR2 FQNEAQ (reference sequence). The CDR3 DNA is TGTGCCAGCAGCCGGGGCCCCCCGGGACAGGGCTACGAGCAGTACTTC. Translating gives CASSRGPPGQGYEQYF.

CDR3 residues: CAGARDTTGTSRLSTDTQYF. The DNA of the CDR3 is TGTGCCGGCGCGCGGGACACCACCGGGACTAGCAGACTAAGCACAGATACGCAGTATTTT. The V gene is TRBV30, the J gene TRBJ2-3, with 9 nucleotides matching TRBD2. Germline CDR1 is GTSNPN and CDR2 is SVGIG (reference sequence). The CDR3 extends over 20 amino acids. With V trimmed by 8 bases and J by 0 bases, 24 bases remained unmatched.